This T cell receptor (beta chain) was observed in a study of regulatory T cells in long-lasting Graves disease. Study details: A definition of persistent Graves' disease required over 5 years of antithyroid drugs plus positive TSH receptor antibodies.

This clonotype appeared a few times. Antigen: not known. Sequencing libraries for TCR beta were prepared with iRepertoire HTBI primers and Arm-PCR of CDR3 regions. Via MiXCR, TCRdb re-called the multiplex PCR reads, giving one row per CDR3 protein. The table records approximately 470,000 distinct CDR3 sequences, under 25% of them present only once. General study results and limits: Persistent disease showed a preference for TRBV28, TRBJ1-2 and TRBJ2-5.

The CDR3 spans 14 residues. Trimming at V came to 7 bases and at J to 8 bases, leaving 11 bases not matched to a gene. Germline loops: CDR1 LGHDT, CDR2 YNNKEL (reference sequence). The time point was: persistent/refractory GD, antithyroid drugs over 5 years with positive TRAb. PBMC RNA served as the TCR library source. The guidelines of the American Thyroid Association were the basis for diagnosing Graves' disease. Enrollment of patients was through an endocrinology department in Xi'an, China. The clonotype comes from a female donor with Graves disease. The input for sequencing was peripheral blood mononuclear cells (PBMCs), taken when the disease was refractory, from a patient treated with antithyroid drugs. The rearrangement uses TRBV3-1 and TRBJ1-1; 9 bases agree with TRBD1. The CDR3 DNA follows: TGTGCCAGCACTTACTCCGGGACAGGGTACGAAGCTTTCTTT. Protein sequence: CASTYSGTGYEAFF.